These 29 T cell receptor beta chains share one sample of origin, sequenced in a study of cytomegalovirus exposure and HLA in healthy donors. PCR amplification relied on 60 Vbeta primers (plus 13 Jbeta primers). Sequencing was performed with immunoSEQ multiplex PCR; in TCRdb, only in-frame clones are kept and a portion is missing. The sample has about 130,000 clones; around 77% are singletons. The sequencing input was PBMCs. The receptors shown here come from a male donor in good health and CMV-seropositive.

The V and J genes are TRBV7-7 and TRBJ2-1, with a possible D match to TRBD2 (6 bases). V lost 2 bases and J 6 bases, leaving 11 bases between the germline ends. The CDR3 length is 14 residues. Germline loops: CDR1 SSHAT, CDR2 FNYEAQ (reference sequence). CDR3 amino acids: CASSLRAGGNEQFF. DNA of the CDR3: TGTGCCAGCAGCTTAAGGGCCGGGGGCAATGAGCAGTTCTTC.

Details on this clone: At one end the junction does not follow the germline gene, possibly because of a read error. The chain has TRBV7-9 and TRBJ2-5; a weak D match, TRBD1 (7 bases). The CDR3 loop spans 14 amino acids. Looked up from germline, CDR1 is SEHNR and CDR2 is FQNEAQ (reference sequence). Here the CDR3 reads CSSSSGGFQETQYF. CDR3 nucleotide sequence: TGTTCCAGCAGCTCAGGGGGGTTCCAAGAGACCCAGTACTTC.

Comment on this clone: One end of the junction fails to match germline, which may point to a read error. The chain links TRBV5-8 to TRBJ2-6; 8 bases line up with TRBD2. The CDR3 totals 17 residues. Germline assignment: CDR1 SGHTS and CDR2 YDEGEE. The CDR3 coding sequence is TGTGCCAGCAGCTTGGAGCAGACTAGCGCTGGGGCCAACGGCCTGACTTTC. Its translation: CASSLEQTSAGANGLTF.

The V and J genes are TRBV7-9 and TRBJ2-3, with 12 bases lining up with TRBD2. Germline V lookup: CDR1 SEHNR, CDR2 FQNEAQ (reference sequence). This CDR3 comprises 15 residues. J was trimmed by 4 bases and V by 1 base; bases with no gene match: 0. CDR3 protein: CASSLGTSGADTQYF. The CDR3 region has the DNA TGTGCCAGCAGCTTAGGGACTAGCGGGGCAGATACGCAGTATTTT.

This clone occurred once. The V and J genes are TRBV6-6 and TRBJ2-7; 10 bases map to TRBD1. This CDR3 region has 15 residues. Germline CDR1 MNHNY, CDR2 SVGAGI (reference sequence). V was clipped by 4 bases and J by 6 bases; unmatched bases: 9. The CDR3 is CASSFADRGSGEQYF. As DNA, the CDR3 is TGTGCCAGCAGTTTCGCGGACAGGGGGAGTGGCGAGCAGTACTTC.

This clone turned up a few times. The chain uses TRBV28 and TRBJ2-7, with D maybe TRBD2 (6 bases). Germline V lookup: CDR1 MDHEN, CDR2 SYDVKM. The CDR3 loop spans 13 amino acids. Trimming left V 4 bases short and J 6 bases short, with 13 bases between. Here the CDR3 DNA reads TGTGCCAGCAGTTCGGGAGCCGGGGCCGAGCAGTACTTC. Protein: CASSSGAGAEQYF.

The genes are TRBV28 and TRBJ1-2; D may be TRBD1 (6 bases). The CDR3 has 13 residues. Trimming stripped 5 bases from V and 4 bases from J, with 11 bases between. Germline V gives CDR1 MDHEN, CDR2 SYDVKM. Here the CDR3 reads CASSLRGRYGYTF. CDR3 DNA sequence: TGTGCCAGCAGTCTCAGGGGACGCTATGGCTACACCTTC.

The chain recombines TRBV6-5 with TRBJ1-1, with D tentatively TRBD1 (6 bases). Germline CDR1 is MNHEY and CDR2 is SVGAGI. This CDR3 has 14 residues. V lost 5 bases and J lost 2, with 12 bases in between. The CDR3 coding sequence is TGTGCCAGCAGTCAACAGGGAATCAACACTGAAGCTTTCTTT. This gives the protein CASSQQGINTEAFF.

V and J are TRBV29-1 and TRBJ2-5, with 7 bases matching TRBD2. The germline gives CDR1 SQVTM, CDR2 ANQGSEA. Trimming cost V 4 bases and J 5 bases; bases outside gene matches: 10. The length of the CDR3 is 14 residues. CDR3 sequence: CSVGGGGGKETQYF. CDR3 nucleotides: TGCAGCGTTGGGGGCGGGGGTGGGAAGGAGACCCAGTACTTC.

The gene calls are TRBV5-5 and TRBJ2-3; D gene unclear. Germline-derived CDR1 and CDR2 are SGHKS and YYEKEE (reference sequence). The CDR3 is 13 residues long. The V end was cut by 3 bases, the J end by 5 bases, with 10 bases between. Written as DNA, the CDR3 is TGTGCCAGCAGCTCGACCTCAGGAGATACGCAGTATTTT. Protein: CASSSTSGDTQYF.

This sequence joins TRBV6-1 and TRBJ2-7; 7 bases are shared with TRBD2. The germline V gene encodes CDR1 MNHNS and CDR2 SASEGT. The CDR3 extends over 15 amino acids. V was clipped by 2 bases and J by 7 bases; unmatched bases: 11. The CDR3 is CASSENSWRAGEQYF. CDR3 nucleotide sequence: TGTGCCAGCAGTGAAAATTCGTGGAGAGCGGGAGAGCAGTACTTC.

The V and J genes are TRBV15 and TRBJ1-1; TRBD1 agrees at 9 bases. CDR3 length equals 19 residues. Trimming took 3 bases from V and 6 from J; bases not matched to a gene: 20. The V gene's germline CDR1 is LNHNV and CDR2 YYDKDF (reference sequence). In DNA form, the CDR3 reads TGTGCCACCAGCAGGGCCGTAGTTACAGGGGGCTGGGAAGACGCTGAAGCTTTCTTT. Translation gives CATSRAVVTGGWEDAEAFF.

V is TRBV28 and J is TRBJ2-1; 7 nucleotides line up with TRBD2. After removal of 2 bases from V and 12 bases from J, the junction contained 1 base not matched to a gene. Germline-derived CDR1 and CDR2 are MDHEN and SYDVKM. The CDR3 consists of 11 residues. The CDR3 DNA is TGTGCCAGCAGTTTAGGCGGGGGGCAGTTCTTC. Translating gives CASSLGGGQFF.

This chain links TRBV5-6 with TRBJ2-7, with D tentatively TRBD2 (5 bases). The V gene lost 2 bases and the J gene lost 3 bases, with 9 bases spanning the gap. Germline V gene lookup returns CDR1 SGHDT and CDR2 YYEEEE. The CDR3 covers 13 residues. DNA for the CDR3: TGTGCCAGCAGCTTCGGCGGACTCTACGAGCAGTACTTC. As protein: CASSFGGLYEQYF.

This chain links TRBV5-6 with TRBJ2-7; D possibly corresponds to TRBD1 (6 bases). The CDR3 covers 15 residues. Germline loops: CDR1 SGHDT, CDR2 YYEEEE. The V and J ends lost 0 bases and 4 bases respectively, with 14 bases between them. The CDR3 loop reads CASSLGGQNLYEQYF. The CDR3, as DNA: TGTGCCAGCAGCTTGGGAGGACAGAACTTATACGAGCAGTACTTC.

This clone has only one observation. The chain links TRBV28 to TRBJ2-1, with 14 bases aligning to TRBD2. The CDR3 runs 17 residues. Germline V gene lookup returns CDR1 MDHEN and CDR2 SYDVKM. The ends lost 5 bases at V and 9 bases at J; junction bases unmatched: 12. The CDR3 nucleotides are TGTGCCAGCAGTGACGGCTTTGGGACTAGCGGGAGTGGTGAGCAGTTCTTC. This gives the protein CASSDGFGTSGSGEQFF. The entire variable domain, with the rest obtained from reference TRBV28 and TRBJ2-1, is as follows: DVKVTQSSRYLVKRTGEKVFLECVQDMDHENMFWYRQDPGLGLRLIYFSYDVKMKEKGDIPEGYSVSREKKERFSLILESASTNQTSMYLCASSDGFGTSGSGEQFFGPGTRLTVL.

This chain uses TRBV15 with TRBJ2-5, with 7 bases identical to TRBD1. The CDR3 consists of 14 residues. From germline, CDR1 is LNHNV and CDR2 YYDKDF (reference sequence). Trimming removed 5 bases from V and 0 bases from J; junction bases left unmatched: 3. The DNA for the CDR3 is TGTGCCACCAGCGGACAGGCGTACCAAGAGACCCAGTACTTC. It encodes CATSGQAYQETQYF.

J is TRBJ2-7 and V is TRBV7-6; 7 positions match TRBD2. V was pared by 5 bases and J by 2 bases, with 3 bases of the junction left unmatched. Germline V gives CDR1 SGHVS, CDR2 FNYEAQ. This CDR3 spans 13 amino acids. The CDR3 bases are TGTGCCAGCAGCATCGGGAGGACCTACGAGCAGTACTTC. This encodes CASSIGRTYEQYF.

The chain recombines TRBV18 with TRBJ1-5; D unclear. Germline lookup yields CDR1 KGHSH and CDR2 LQKENI. V was clipped by 2 bases and J by 2 bases, with 7 bases between them. CDR3 length equals 14 residues. CDR3 in amino acids: CASSPEAGNQPQHF. CDR3 DNA: TGTGCCAGCTCACCAGAGGCTGGCAATCAGCCCCAGCATTTT.

This chain connects TRBV28 to TRBJ2-3; TRBD1 matches 8 bases. With 5 bases clipped from V and 4 bases from J, the junction kept 8 bases outside the gene matches. Germline assignment: CDR1 MDHEN and CDR2 SYDVKM. The CDR3 is 15 amino acids. CDR3 region: CASSTDRGVADTQYF. The DNA for the CDR3 is TGTGCCAGCAGTACCGACAGGGGAGTCGCAGATACGCAGTATTTT. The full variable domain, completed using reference TRBV28 and TRBJ2-3, is DVKVTQSSRYLVKRTGEKVFLECVQDMDHENMFWYRQDPGLGLRLIYFSYDVKMKEKGDIPEGYSVSREKKERFSLILESASTNQTSMYLCASSTDRGVADTQYFGPGTRLTVL.

There are a few counts of this clone. The chain is built from TRBV28 and TRBJ1-6; 8 positions agree with TRBD1. CDR3 length: 14 residues. The trim removed 5 bases at V and 10 bases at J, leaving 7 bases unmatched. Germline-derived CDR1 and CDR2 are MDHEN and SYDVKM. Written as DNA, the CDR3 is TGTGCCAGCAGTAAGACAGGGGATCGATCACCCCTCCACTTT. Protein: CASSKTGDRSPLHF. The whole variable domain, filled in from reference TRBV28 and TRBJ1-6, reads DVKVTQSSRYLVKRTGEKVFLECVQDMDHENMFWYRQDPGLGLRLIYFSYDVKMKEKGDIPEGYSVSREKKERFSLILESASTNQTSMYLCASSKTGDRSPLHFGNGTRLTVT.

This chain uses TRBV2 with TRBJ2-2; the match to TRBD1 covers 8 bases. The CDR3 sequence is 15 residues long. The V gene end was trimmed by 6 bases and the J gene end by 1 base; junction bases not matched to a gene: 4. Per germline, CDR1 SNHLY and CDR2 FYNNEI. This CDR3 reads CASRDDRGNTGELFF. The CDR3 region has the DNA TGTGCCAGCAGGGACGACAGGGGGAACACCGGGGAGCTGTTTTTT.

The chain has TRBV10-3 and TRBJ1-1; D possibly corresponds to TRBD1 (5 bases). This CDR3 has 14 residues. V was shortened by 2 bases and J by 6 bases, with 13 bases between the two germline ends. CDR1 is ENHRY, CDR2 SYGVKD, per germline. DNA for the CDR3: TGTGCCATCAGTGAGGGGGCTTTATTGGCTGAAGCTTTCTTT. Translation gives CAISEGALLAEAFF.

This clone was counted a few times. This chain links TRBV6-5 with TRBJ2-5, with 8 bases lining up with TRBD2. V was pared by 2 bases and J by 3 bases, with 5 bases of the junction left unmatched. The CDR3 is 15 amino acids. Germline V lookup: CDR1 MNHEY, CDR2 SVGAGI. The CDR3 DNA reads TGTGCCAGCAGTTACCGGGGGGGGCAGGAAGAGACCCAGTACTTC. Its translation is CASSYRGGQEETQYF.

J is TRBJ2-5 and V is TRBV29-1; possibly TRBD2 for D (6 bases). In germline, CDR1 is SQVTM, CDR2 ANQGSEA. The CDR3 totals 12 residues. V lost 4 bases and J lost 7, with 13 bases in between. In DNA, the CDR3 is TGCAGCGTTGTTGGGGGGAAGGGGACCCAGTACTTC. Translating it yields CSVVGGKGTQYF.

V is TRBV10-3 and J is TRBJ1-1; D may be TRBD1 (6 bases). V was cut by 10 bases and J by 1 base, with 13 bases left in between. This CDR3 contains 13 residues. Per germline, CDR1 ENHRY and CDR2 SYGVKD. The CDR3 DNA reads TGTGCCACCAAAGGACAGCAGAACACTGAAGCTTTCTTT. Its protein product is CATKGQQNTEAFF.

J is TRBJ2-7 and V is TRBV14, with unresolved D. The germline V gene encodes CDR1 SGHDN and CDR2 FVKESK. The CDR3 loop spans 13 amino acids. The V end was cut by 1 base, the J end by 6 bases, with 10 bases between. The DNA of the CDR3 is TGTGCCAGCAGCCAAGGTCTTGCAGGCGAGCAGTACTTC. Amino acid sequence: CASSQGLAGEQYF.

CDR3 sequence (DNA): TGCGCCAGCAGCCATAGCGGGAGCTCCTACGAGCAGTACTTC. This encodes CASSHSGSSYEQYF. The rearrangement links TRBV5-1 to TRBJ2-7, with 9 bases identical to TRBD2. V was clipped by 4 bases and J by 0 bases; unmatched bases: 2. The V gene's germline CDR1 is SGHRS and CDR2 YFSETQ. This CDR3 is 14 amino acids long.

This clone came up a few times. Possible read error: a much larger clone is one base away. The chain employs TRBV7-3 and TRBJ1-2; TRBD1 matches 8 bases. The V gene's germline CDR1 is SGHTA and CDR2 FQGTGA. The CDR3 length is 18 residues. V gave up 4 bases and J gave up 0 bases; unmatched junction bases: 13. The CDR3 DNA reads as TGTGCCAGCAGCTCCCCCGGGGACAGGCTTCAAGCTAACTATGGCTACACCTTC. Protein product: CASSSPGDRLQANYGYTF.